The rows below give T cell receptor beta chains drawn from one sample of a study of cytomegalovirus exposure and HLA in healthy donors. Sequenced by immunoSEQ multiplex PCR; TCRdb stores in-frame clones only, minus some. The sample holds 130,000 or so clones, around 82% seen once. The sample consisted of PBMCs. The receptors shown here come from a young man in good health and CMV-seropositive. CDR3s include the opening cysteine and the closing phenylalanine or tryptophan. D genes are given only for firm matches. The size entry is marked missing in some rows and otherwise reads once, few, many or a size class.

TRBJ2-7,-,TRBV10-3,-,TGTGCCATCAGTGAGTCGAATGGCGGGTCCTACGAGCAGTACTTC,CAISESNGGSYEQYF
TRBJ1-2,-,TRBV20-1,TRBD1,TGCAGTGCTCCCGGGACAGTCGCTTACACCTTC,CSAPGTVAYTF
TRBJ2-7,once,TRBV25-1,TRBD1,TGTGCCAGTTCCGCCGCCGGGACAGGGTGGGGGGAGCAGTACTTC,CASSAAGTGWGEQYF
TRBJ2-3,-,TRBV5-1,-,TGCGCCAGCAGCCTCTCGCCGGGGGGCCCAGATACGCAGTATTTT,CASSLSPGGPDTQYF
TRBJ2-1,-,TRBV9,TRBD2,TGTGCCAGCAGCGAGGCTTCCGGGACTACCTACAAAATACTGAGTTCCTACAATGAGCAGTTCTTC,CASSEASGTTYKILSSYNEQFF
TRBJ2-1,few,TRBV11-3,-,TGTGCCAGCAGCTTTGGAGGGGCGTTCAATGAGCAGTTCTTC,CASSFGGAFNEQFF
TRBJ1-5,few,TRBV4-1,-,TGCGCCAGCAGCCCGGGGGGAGAGCAGCCCCAGCATTTT,CASSPGGEQPQHF
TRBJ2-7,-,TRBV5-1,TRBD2,TGCGCCAGCAGCCCGATAGCGGGAGCCCCCTCCTACGAGCAGTACTTC,CASSPIAGAPSYEQYF
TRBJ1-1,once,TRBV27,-,TGTGCCAGCACCGACCGGACAGACATGGGGGAAGCTTTCTTT,CASTDRTDMGEAFF
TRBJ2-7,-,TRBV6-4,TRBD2,TGTGCCAGCAGCCAGCGGGAGCCGTTCAACGAGCAGTACTTC,CASSQREPFNEQYF
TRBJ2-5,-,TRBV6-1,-,TGTGCCAGCAGTGGGAGCAGGGTATACCAAGAGACCCAGTACTTC,CASSGSRVYQETQYF
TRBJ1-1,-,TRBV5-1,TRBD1,TGCGCCAGCACCTCAGGGACAGGGGGCGGCGGCACTGAAGCTTTCTTT,CASTSGTGGGGTEAFF
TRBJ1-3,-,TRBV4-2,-,TGTGCCAGCAGCCAAGGCCTAGGGGGTACGGGTGGAAACACCATATATTTT,CASSQGLGGTGGNTIYF
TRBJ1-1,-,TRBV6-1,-,TGTGCCAGCACCGAGGTGGGGGCCTGGAACACTGAAGCTTTCTTT,CASTEVGAWNTEAFF
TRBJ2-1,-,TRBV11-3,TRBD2,TGTGCCAGCTCTGCTAGCGGAGCCTTCGGGAATGAGCAGTTCTTC,CASSASGAFGNEQFF
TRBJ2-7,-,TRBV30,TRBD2,TGTGCCTGGAGCTTGGGACTAGCTAAGGACGAGCAGTACTTC,CAWSLGLAKDEQYF
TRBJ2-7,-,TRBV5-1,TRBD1,TGCGCCAGCAGCCCTGGACAGGTCTTCTACGAGCAGTACTTC,CASSPGQVFYEQYF
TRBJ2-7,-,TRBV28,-,TGTGCCAGCAGAAGGGGGGGGGCCGAGCAGTACTTC,CASRRGGAEQYF
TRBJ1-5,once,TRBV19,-,TGTGCCAGTAGTGATGATCAGGGGAGCAATCAGCCCCAGCATTTT,CASSDDQGSNQPQHF
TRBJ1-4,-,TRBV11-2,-,TGTGCCAGCAGCTCCTTGACCCTCGGAGCAACTAATGAAAAACTGTTTTTT,CASSSLTLGATNEKLFF
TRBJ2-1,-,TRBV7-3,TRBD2,TGTGCCAGCAGCCTGGGACTAGCGGCTTACAATGAGCAGTTCTTC,CASSLGLAAYNEQFF
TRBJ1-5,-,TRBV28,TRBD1,TGTGCCACCAACCCGGCAGGGGGGAGCAATCAGCCCCAGCATTTT,CATNPAGGSNQPQHF
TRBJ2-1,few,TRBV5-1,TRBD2,TGCGCCAGCAGCCCTATAGCGGGAATAGGCTCCTACAATGAGCAGTTCTTC,CASSPIAGIGSYNEQFF
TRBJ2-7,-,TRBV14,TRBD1,TGTGCCAGCAGCCAACTCGACAGGGGGCTTTACGAGCAGTACTTC,CASSQLDRGLYEQYF
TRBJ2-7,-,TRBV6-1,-,TGTGCCTCACAGAACTGGGACACAAACGAGCAGTACTTC,CASQNWDTNEQYF
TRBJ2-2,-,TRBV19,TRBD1,TGTGCCAGTAATCAGGGGGCAGGCACCGGGGAGCTGTTTTTT,CASNQGAGTGELFF
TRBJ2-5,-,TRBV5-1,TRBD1,TGCGCCAGCAGCCCCGACAGGGTTCAAGAGACCCAGTACTTC,CASSPDRVQETQYF
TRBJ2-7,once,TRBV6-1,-,TGTGCCAGCAGGGGGCTAATCGGTTACGAGCAGTACTTC,CASRGLIGYEQYF
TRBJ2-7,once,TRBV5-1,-,TGCGCCAGCAGACGGACAGAGACCTACGAGCAGTACTTC,CASRRTETYEQYF
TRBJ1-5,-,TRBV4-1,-,TGCGCCAGCAGCCTCCGAGGGGGGGCCGGGCAGCCCCAGCATTTT,CASSLRGGAGQPQHF
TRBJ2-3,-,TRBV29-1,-,TGCAGCGCCTCCAGCACAGATACGCAGTATTTT,CSASSTDTQYF
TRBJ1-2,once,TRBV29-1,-,TGCAGCGCCACAGGGCCAGCTAACTATGGCTACACCTTC,CSATGPANYGYTF